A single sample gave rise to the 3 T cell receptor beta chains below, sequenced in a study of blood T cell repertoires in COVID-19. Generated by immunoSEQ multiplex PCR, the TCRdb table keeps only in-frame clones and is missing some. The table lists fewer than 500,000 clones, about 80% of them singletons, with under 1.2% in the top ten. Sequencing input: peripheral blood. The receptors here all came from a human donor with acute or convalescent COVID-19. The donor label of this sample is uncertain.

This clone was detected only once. Here the CDR3 reads CASSQDRRDRGPKAFF. The CDR3 nucleotides read TGTGCCAGCAGCCAAGATCGGAGGGACAGGGGGCCTAAAGCTTTCTTT. The V and J genes are TRBV4-2 and TRBJ1-1; the match to TRBD1 covers 12 bases. CDR1 is LGHNA and CDR2 is YNFKEQ in the germline V gene. There are 16 residues in the CDR3. The J segment lost 9 bases and the V segment lost 0 bases, leaving 8 bases of the junction unmatched.

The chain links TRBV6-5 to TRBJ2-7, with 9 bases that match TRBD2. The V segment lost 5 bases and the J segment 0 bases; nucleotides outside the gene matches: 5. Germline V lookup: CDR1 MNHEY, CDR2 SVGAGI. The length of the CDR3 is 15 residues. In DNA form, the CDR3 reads TGTGCCAGCAGTCCCCGTAGCGGGGGCTCCTACGAGCAGTACTTC. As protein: CASSPRSGGSYEQYF.

The CDR3 protein is CASSLWDRGTGANVLTF. CDR3 bases: TGCGCCAGCAGCTTGTGGGACAGGGGGACTGGGGCCAACGTCCTGACTTTC. The V call is TRBV5-1, the J call TRBJ2-6; 11 nucleotides line up with TRBD1. Germline V CDR1 and CDR2: SGHRS, YFSETQ. CDR3 length equals 17 residues. Trimming cost V 1 base and J 2 bases; bases outside gene matches: 2.